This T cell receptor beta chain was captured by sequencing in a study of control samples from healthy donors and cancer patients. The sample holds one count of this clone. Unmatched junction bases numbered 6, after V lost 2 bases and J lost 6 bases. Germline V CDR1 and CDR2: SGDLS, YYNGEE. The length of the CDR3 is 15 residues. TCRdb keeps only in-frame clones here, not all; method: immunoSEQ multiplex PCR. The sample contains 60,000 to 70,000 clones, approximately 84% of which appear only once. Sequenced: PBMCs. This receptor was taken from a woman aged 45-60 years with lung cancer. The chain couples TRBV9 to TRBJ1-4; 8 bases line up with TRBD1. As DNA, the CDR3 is TGTGCCAGCAGCGTTGGACAGGGATGGGATGAAAAACTGTTTTTT. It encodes CASSVGQGWDEKLFF.